This section outlines one T cell receptor (beta chain) sequence together with its context. The germline gene is not matched at one end of the junction; a read error may be the cause. This CDR3 contains 11 residues. Clones were sequenced by immunoSEQ multiplex PCR, and TCRdb holds only the in-frame ones, with some missing. The sample yields around 180,000 clones, 94% seen once. This specimen comes from a study of control samples from healthy donors and cancer patients. The receptor's source is a woman between 18 and 29 years old in good health. The chain has TRBV12-3 or TRBV12-4 and TRBJ1-2; D might be TRBD1 (6 bases). The sequenced sample was blood. The CDR3 region is CASRRQEGPVF. The CDR3 bases are TGTGCCAGCAGGCGACAGGAAGGGCCGGTTTTC.